The 2 T cell receptor beta chains below come from one sample, sequenced in a study of spatial heterogeneity in lung cancer. The time point is: blood at routine non-recurrence follow-up after resection. Sequencing was performed on whole RNA extracted from tumor and nontumor lung tissue, or from frozen PBMC, and the material was left unsorted. In TCRdb, the 5' RACE reads were re-called with MiXCR into one record per CDR3 protein. The sample lists roughly 120,000 distinct CDR3 sequences; 12% were seen once. Sequencing was performed on PBMCs, taken at follow-up. The origin of the receptors is a male donor with early-stage non-small cell lung cancer.

This clonotype was picked up a small number of times. This chain joins TRBV11-1 and TRBJ2-5, with D hard to call. V lost 3 bases and J lost 4, with 9 bases in between. CDR3 length: 13 amino acids. The germline V gene has CDR1 SGHAT and CDR2 FQDESV (reference sequence). The DNA for the CDR3 is TGTGCCAGCAGCTTGGGCAGCAGAGAGACCCAGTACTTC. Its translation: CASSLGSRETQYF.

In its sample, this clonotype was seen many times. V gene TRBV29-1 combines with J gene TRBJ1-1, with 8 bases identical to TRBD1. V was pared by 6 bases and J by 1 base, with 1 base of the junction left unmatched. Germline V gene sequence: CDR1 SQVTM, CDR2 ANQGSEA. There are 12 residues in the CDR3. CDR3 amino acids: CSVGQANTEAFF. CDR3 in DNA: TGCAGCGTGGGACAGGCGAACACTGAAGCTTTCTTT. Supplemented by reference TRBV29-1 and TRBJ1-1, the full variable domain reads SAVISQKPSRDICQRGTSLTIQCQVDSQVTMMFWYRQQPGQSLTLIATANQGSEATYESGFVIDKFPISRPNLTFSTLTVSNMSPEDSSIYLCSVGQANTEAFFGQGTRLTVV.